This T cell receptor (beta chain) was recorded in a study of blood T cell repertoires in COVID-19. About the study: Acute and convalescent COVID-19 specimens originated in the United States, Italy and Spain. T cells, B-cell-depleted T cells, or PBMCs supplied cDNA or gDNA.

In the original analysis: From reference gene primer amplification, estimates of nucleated cell counts were derived. Using immunoSEQ multiplex PCR, the repertoire was profiled, and TCRdb retains in-frame clones only, with some absent. That table is the source of V, J and clone size, and D and trimming were worked out from the DNA. This repertoire shows approximately 280,000 clones, about 91% found once; its top ten account for about an eighth. This CDR3 comprises 16 residues. CDR1 is PRHDT, CDR2 FYEKMQ, per germline (reference sequence). Trimming removed 1 base at V and 4 bases at J, with 16 bases between.

The receptor was isolated from an older woman with acute or convalescent COVID-19. The sample consisted of peripheral blood. This chain uses TRBV13 with TRBJ1-1; possible D gene TRBD1, 5 bases. For the CDR3, the DNA is TGTGCCAGCAGCTTAGCCAGCTTCGGAAGGGGCACTGAAGCTTTCTTT. Translated, it gives CASSLASFGRGTEAFF.